The 16 T cell receptor beta chains below all came from one sample that was sequenced in a study of shared clonotypes between healthy human individuals. Sequencing was performed with immunoSEQ multiplex PCR; in TCRdb, only in-frame clones are kept and a portion is missing. Among about 2.3 million clones listed, 85% to 95% were seen once. What was sequenced was naive CD4+ T cells from PBMCs. As to subset: CD45RA+ positively selected. The receptors were gathered from a man aged 18 to 29 in good health. Some clones in this sample may be carry-over from other donors' samples.

This clone has a single count. The rearrangement joins TRBV5-1 to TRBJ2-6; D call uncertain. CDR1 is SGHRS, CDR2 YFSETQ, per germline. The CDR3 runs 14 residues. The V end was cut by 0 bases, the J end by 2 bases, with 3 bases between. CDR3 amino acids: CASSLEAGANVLTF. CDR3 in DNA: TGCGCCAGCAGCTTGGAAGCTGGGGCCAACGTCCTGACTTTC.

The rearrangement joins TRBV6-5 to TRBJ1-1, with unresolved D. V was pared by 6 bases and J by 1 base, with 9 bases between. Germline-derived CDR1 and CDR2 are MNHEY and SVGAGI. This CDR3 is built from 13 residues. The chain's CDR3 is CASSQNKNTEAFF. The CDR3 DNA reads TGTGCCAGCAGCCAGAACAAGAACACTGAAGCTTTCTTT.

The CDR3 DNA sequence: TGTGCCAGCAGTGACGGACGGAACTCTGGAAACACCATATATTTT. This gives the protein CASSDGRNSGNTIYF. The rearrangement uses TRBV25-1 and TRBJ1-3, with D uncertain. The germline V gene has CDR1 MGHDK and CDR2 SYGVNS. Trimming took off 3 bases at V and 0 bases at J, with 9 bases between the two ends. This CDR3 is 15 amino acids long.

The chain links TRBV7-9 to TRBJ2-1; 12 bases line up with TRBD2. Germline V lookup: CDR1 SEHNR, CDR2 FQNEAQ (reference sequence). V shed 5 bases, J shed 4 bases, and the junction held 9 bases outside the gene matches. The CDR3 is 17 amino acids. The CDR3 DNA reads as TGTGCCAGCAGCCCCCGACTAGCGGGAGTGGTTTACAATGAGCAGTTCTTC. Translating it yields CASSPRLAGVVYNEQFF.

The chain links TRBV7-6 to TRBJ1-4, with 9 bases identical to TRBD1. CDR3 size: 14 residues. The germline CDR1 and CDR2 sequences are SGHVS and FNYEAQ. V lost 6 bases, J lost 8 bases, and 7 bases stayed unmatched. The CDR3 DNA sequence: TGTGCCAGCAGACGGGACAGGGCCTACGAAAAACTGTTTTTT. Translation gives CASRRDRAYEKLFF.

Here the CDR3 DNA reads TGTGCCACCCGGACTAGCGGGAGTCAGGGAGATGAGCAGTTCTTC. Protein: CATRTSGSQGDEQFF. The chain recombines TRBV7-8 with TRBJ2-1; TRBD2 matches at 13 bases. CDR1 SGHVS and CDR2 FQNEAQ come from the germline V gene. With V trimmed by 10 bases and J by 8 bases, 11 bases remained unmatched. CDR3 size: 15 residues.

The genes are TRBV30 and TRBJ2-5; D might be TRBD2 (6 bases). Germline loops: CDR1 GTSNPN, CDR2 SVGIG (reference sequence). The CDR3 has 15 residues. Trimming took off 5 bases at V and 2 bases at J, with 18 bases between the two ends. CDR3 residues: CAWDFRGFAQETQYF. The CDR3 DNA follows: TGTGCCTGGGATTTTCGGGGGTTTGCACAAGAGACCCAGTACTTC.

The chain has TRBV7-2 and TRBJ1-5, with D perhaps TRBD1 (5 bases). The length of the CDR3 is 16 residues. V was shortened by 2 bases and J by 2 bases, with 13 bases between the two germline ends. CDR1 and CDR2 (germline): SGHTA, FQGNSA. The CDR3 protein is CASSLYWGRRNQPQHF. DNA of the CDR3: TGTGCCAGCAGCTTATACTGGGGACGGCGCAATCAGCCCCAGCATTTT.

V is TRBV28 and J is TRBJ2-1; D not resolved. Trimming took 1 base from V and 5 from J, leaving 3 bases between them. The CDR3 is 12 residues long. Germline assignment: CDR1 MDHEN and CDR2 SYDVKM. The CDR3 loop reads CASSLLDNEQFF. The CDR3 coding sequence is TGTGCCAGCAGTTTATTGGACAATGAGCAGTTCTTC. Variable domain in full (rest from reference TRBV28 and TRBJ2-1): DVKVTQSSRYLVKRTGEKVFLECVQDMDHENMFWYRQDPGLGLRLIYFSYDVKMKEKGDIPEGYSVSREKKERFSLILESASTNQTSMYLCASSLLDNEQFFGPGTRLTVL.

Concerning this clone: The sample contains more than one DNA sequence encoding this CDR3. This chain joins TRBV11-2 and TRBJ1-1; D not certain. There are 13 residues in the CDR3. Between the trimmed V and J ends, which lost 1 base and 4 bases, there was a span of 7 bases. CDR1 and CDR2 from the germline V gene are SGHAT and FQNNGV. CDR3 bases: TGTGCCAGCAGCTTAGGACCTGGCACTGAAGCTTTCTTT. It encodes CASSLGPGTEAFF.

The J gene is TRBJ2-2, the V gene TRBV27; D assignment may be TRBD1 or TRBD2 (5 bases each). V was cut by 6 bases and J by 2 bases, with 10 bases left in between. Per germline, CDR1 MNHEY and CDR2 SMNVEV (reference sequence). The CDR3 spans 14 residues. Here the CDR3 reads CASRRGRNTGELFF. CDR3 coding DNA: TGTGCCAGCAGGAGGGGACGAAACACCGGGGAGCTGTTTTTT.

The chain carries TRBV6-1 and TRBJ2-7, with D unclear. Germline loops: CDR1 MNHNS, CDR2 SASEGT. CDR3 size: 13 residues. V gave up 8 bases and J gave up 0 bases, with 11 bases separating them. The CDR3 DNA is TGTGCCAGCCGACACGCCGGCTCCTACGAGCAGTACTTC. Protein product: CASRHAGSYEQYF.

The genes are TRBV30 and TRBJ2-3; 10 bases match TRBD2. The ends lost 5 bases at V and 3 bases at J; junction bases unmatched: 5. CDR3 length equals 14 residues. Germline CDR1 reads GTSNPN; CDR2 reads SVGIG (reference sequence). CDR3 nucleotide sequence: TGTGCCTGGGGCCTGGGACTAGCGACAGATACGCAGTATTTT. Translating gives CAWGLGLATDTQYF.

This chain uses TRBV5-5 with TRBJ1-2; 9 bases line up with TRBD1. The CDR3 is 15 residues long. Germline V gene sequence: CDR1 SGHKS, CDR2 YYEKEE (reference sequence). V dropped 2 bases and J dropped 3; count of bases not matched to a gene: 5. Here the CDR3 DNA reads TGTGCCAGCAGCTTCGGGACAGGGTTGGACTATGGCTACACCTTC. This encodes CASSFGTGLDYGYTF.

This chain links TRBV4-2 with TRBJ1-5; D gene uncertain. V lost 1 base, J lost 4 bases, and 11 bases lay in between. Germline CDR1 LGHNA, CDR2 YNFKEQ. CDR3 length equals 15 residues. The CDR3 spells CASSQARTGNQPQHF. In nucleotides, the CDR3 is TGTGCCAGCAGCCAAGCCCGGACTGGGAATCAGCCCCAGCATTTT.

This chain links TRBV29-1 with TRBJ1-1; 8 nucleotides align to TRBD1. The V gene's germline CDR1 is SQVTM and CDR2 ANQGSEA. Trimming took 6 bases from V and 4 from J; bases not matched to a gene: 16. The CDR3 consists of 16 residues. Here the CDR3 reads CSVDDRGRKGFTEAFF. DNA for the CDR3: TGCAGCGTGGATGACAGGGGCCGCAAGGGCTTCACTGAAGCTTTCTTT.